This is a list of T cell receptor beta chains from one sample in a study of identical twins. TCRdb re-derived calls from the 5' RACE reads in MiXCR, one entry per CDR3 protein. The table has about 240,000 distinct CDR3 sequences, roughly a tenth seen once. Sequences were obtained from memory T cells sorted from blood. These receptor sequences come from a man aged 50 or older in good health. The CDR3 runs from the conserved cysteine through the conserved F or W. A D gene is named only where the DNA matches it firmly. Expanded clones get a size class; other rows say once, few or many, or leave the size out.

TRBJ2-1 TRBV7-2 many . CASSLASYNEQFF TGTGCCAGCAGCTTAGCGAGTTACAATGAGCAGTTCTTC
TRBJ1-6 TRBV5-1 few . CASSLAQSSYNSPLHF TGCGCCAGCAGCTTGGCACAGAGCTCCTATAATTCACCCCTCCACTTT
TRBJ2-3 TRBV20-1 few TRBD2 CSARYFGRAGDTQYF TGCAGTGCTAGGTATTTCGGGAGGGCCGGTGATACGCAGTATTTT
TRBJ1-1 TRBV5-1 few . CASSFRQIGSEAFF TGCGCCAGCAGCTTCCGACAGATTGGGTCTGAAGCTTTCTTT
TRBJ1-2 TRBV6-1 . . CASGAEGYANYGYTF TGTGCCAGTGGCGCTGAGGGGTACGCTAACTATGGCTACACCTTC
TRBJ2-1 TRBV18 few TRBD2 CASSLQAGPSGNYNEQFF TGTGCCAGCTCACTCCAGGCGGGGCCTAGCGGGAACTACAATGAGCAGTTCTTC
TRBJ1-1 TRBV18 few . CASKNDGNTEAFF TGTGCCTCGAAAAACGACGGGAACACTGAAGCTTTCTTT
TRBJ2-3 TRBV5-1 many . CASSPGGTLSTDTQYF TGCGCCAGCAGCCCTGGGGGAACCCTGAGCACAGATACGCAGTATTTT
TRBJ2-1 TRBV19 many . CASSISVRSYNEQFF TGTGCCAGTAGTATCTCAGTCCGCTCCTACAATGAGCAGTTCTTC
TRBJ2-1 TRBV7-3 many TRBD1 CASSPTRTGGLNEQFF TGTGCCAGCAGCCCAACTCGGACAGGGGGCCTCAATGAGCAGTTCTTC
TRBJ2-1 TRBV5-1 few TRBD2 CASSAELAGAGNEQFF TGCGCCAGCAGCGCGGAATTAGCGGGAGCGGGGAATGAGCAGTTCTTC
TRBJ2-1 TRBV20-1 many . CSAGVLNEQFF TGCAGTGCTGGGGTTTTGAATGAGCAGTTCTTC
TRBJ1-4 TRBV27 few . CASSPWDAGGEKLFF TGTGCCAGCAGTCCCTGGGACGCTGGAGGAGAAAAACTGTTTTTT
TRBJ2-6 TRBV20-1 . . CSAYNSGANVLTF TGCAGTGCGTATAACTCTGGGGCCAACGTCCTGACTTTC
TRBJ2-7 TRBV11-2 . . CASSLDHPQPSYEQYF TGTGCCAGCAGCTTAGATCACCCGCAACCTTCTTACGAGCAGTACTTC